The text below deals with one TCR beta chain. The Seattle patients joined while their infection was active and were tracked longitudinally afterward. Trimming cost V 2 bases and J 4 bases; bases outside gene matches: 5. The CDR3 covers 14 residues. The V gene's germline CDR1 is SGHKS and CDR2 YYEKEE (reference sequence). In the study's own analysis: Amplified reference gene primers provided the basis for estimating nucleated cell counts. The table came from immunoSEQ multiplex PCR; TCRdb's copy has only in-frame clones and leaves some out. For V, J and clone size, that table is used; D and trimming come from the DNA. The sample records around 270,000 clones, approximately 85% being singletons. These data come from a study of blood T cell repertoires in COVID-19. Overall study context: COVID-19 samples collected from the United States, Italy and Spain covered acute and convalescent phases. PBMCs, B-cell-depleted T cells, or T cells were the source of the cDNA or gDNA that made up the material.

The sample taken for sequencing was peripheral blood. The receptor was isolated from a human donor with COVID-19, enrolled during active disease. The donor label of this sample is uncertain. This chain connects TRBV5-5 to TRBJ2-7, with TRBD2 matching 8 bases. CDR3 protein: CASSFQAGEYEQYF. CDR3 sequence (DNA): TGTGCCAGCAGCTTTCAAGCGGGAGAGTACGAGCAGTACTTC.